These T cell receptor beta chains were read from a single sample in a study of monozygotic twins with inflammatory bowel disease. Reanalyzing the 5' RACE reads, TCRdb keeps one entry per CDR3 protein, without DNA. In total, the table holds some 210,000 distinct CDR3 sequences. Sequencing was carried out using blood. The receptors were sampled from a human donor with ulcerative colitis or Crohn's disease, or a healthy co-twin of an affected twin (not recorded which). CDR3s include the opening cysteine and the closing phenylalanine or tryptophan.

CDR3aa: CAIGQHDAEAYF
j_gene: TRBJ1-1
v_gene: TRBV10-3

CDR3aa: CASTLGFNTEAFF
j_gene: TRBJ1-1
v_gene: TRBV6-5

CDR3aa: CASSLSFGNEQFF
j_gene: TRBJ2-1
v_gene: TRBV5-5

CDR3aa: CASRSTGVTGELFF
j_gene: TRBJ2-2
v_gene: TRBV28

CDR3aa: CAASGTGNSPLHF
j_gene: TRBJ1-6
v_gene: TRBV10-3

CDR3aa: CASRATSGPTDTQYF
j_gene: TRBJ2-3
v_gene: TRBV7-3

CDR3aa: CASSLTLSSYNEQFF
j_gene: TRBJ2-1
v_gene: TRBV12-3/TRBV12-4

CDR3aa: CAKVGRYGYTF
j_gene: TRBJ1-2
v_gene: TRBV6-5

CDR3aa: CASSSGLAGWDTQYF
j_gene: TRBJ2-3
v_gene: TRBV5-1

CDR3aa: CAISATSVLPGGIQYF
j_gene: TRBJ2-4
v_gene: TRBV10-3

CDR3aa: CASSLLTRSDTEAFF
j_gene: TRBJ1-1
v_gene: TRBV5-1

CDR3aa: CASSKDRGKETQYF
j_gene: TRBJ2-5
v_gene: TRBV5-1

CDR3aa: CASSLAGGEKLFF
j_gene: TRBJ1-4
v_gene: TRBV5-1

CDR3aa: CASSLFAGMNTEAFF
j_gene: TRBJ1-1
v_gene: TRBV5-1

CDR3aa: CATSDARTSQETQYF
j_gene: TRBJ2-5
v_gene: TRBV24-1

CDR3aa: CASSLDLRTEAFF
j_gene: TRBJ1-1
v_gene: TRBV11-2

CDR3aa: CASSRWTGGIGANVLTF
j_gene: TRBJ2-6
v_gene: TRBV5-1

CDR3aa: CASSLGLAAGHF
j_gene: TRBJ1-5
v_gene: TRBV12-3/TRBV12-4

CDR3aa: CSARDRVFQPQHF
j_gene: TRBJ1-5
v_gene: TRBV20-1

CDR3aa: CASSQDLGRTGELFF
j_gene: TRBJ2-2
v_gene: TRBV14

CDR3aa: CASSPQERGYEQYF
j_gene: TRBJ2-7
v_gene: TRBV4-2

CDR3aa: CASSPGTRPHLYTQYF
j_gene: TRBJ2-3
v_gene: TRBV7-9

CDR3aa: CASSGRTSGGLDTQYF
j_gene: TRBJ2-3
v_gene: TRBV5-1

CDR3aa: CASSEGAGSVTEAFF
j_gene: TRBJ1-1
v_gene: TRBV6-1

CDR3aa: CASSEPGQGAGRYTEAFF
j_gene: TRBJ1-1
v_gene: TRBV25-1

CDR3aa: CASRSSSVPLHF
j_gene: TRBJ1-6
v_gene: TRBV6-5

CDR3aa: CARGVRDRPYEQYF
j_gene: TRBJ2-7
v_gene: TRBV23-1

CDR3aa: CASSLTYVGVGGSPLHF
j_gene: TRBJ1-6
v_gene: TRBV5-1

CDR3aa: CASIGTGATQYF
j_gene: TRBJ2-3
v_gene: TRBV5-1

CDR3aa: CASRGSVSNQPQHF
j_gene: TRBJ1-5
v_gene: TRBV6-1

CDR3aa: CASSQEGDTQYF
j_gene: TRBJ2-3
v_gene: TRBV11-2

CDR3aa: CASSLALPSGSGYTF
j_gene: TRBJ1-2
v_gene: TRBV7-2

CDR3aa: CASSVWDYGPNEQFF
j_gene: TRBJ2-1
v_gene: TRBV9

CDR3aa: CASTLRLTGGDSPLHF
j_gene: TRBJ1-6
v_gene: TRBV7-9

CDR3aa: CASSRDSSGNTIYF
j_gene: TRBJ1-3
v_gene: TRBV19

CDR3aa: CASTEGQSSYNEQFF
j_gene: TRBJ2-1
v_gene: TRBV6-2/TRBV6-3

CDR3aa: CSASMTGGVGYTF
j_gene: TRBJ1-2
v_gene: TRBV29-1

CDR3aa: CASTPNTWGRATEAFF
j_gene: TRBJ1-1
v_gene: TRBV19

CDR3aa: CASRPGQGVPPLHF
j_gene: TRBJ1-6
v_gene: TRBV12-3/TRBV12-4

CDR3aa: CASSLIGGNYGYTF
j_gene: TRBJ1-2
v_gene: TRBV5-1

CDR3aa: CASSPDGNTEAFF
j_gene: TRBJ1-1
v_gene: TRBV5-1

CDR3aa: CASSHGTIYGYTF
j_gene: TRBJ1-2
v_gene: TRBV21-1

CDR3aa: CSPRLAVQETQYF
j_gene: TRBJ2-5
v_gene: TRBV20-1

CDR3aa: CASRQGTAYTGELFF
j_gene: TRBJ2-2
v_gene: TRBV5-1

CDR3aa: CASSDKGRQDTEAFF
j_gene: TRBJ1-1
v_gene: TRBV9

CDR3aa: CASSSDRERCF
j_gene: TRBJ1-2
v_gene: TRBV11-2

CDR3aa: CASSGSWETYNEQFF
j_gene: TRBJ2-1
v_gene: TRBV2

CDR3aa: CASSWPLGAEELFF
j_gene: TRBJ2-2
v_gene: TRBV5-1

CDR3aa: CASSATGHQPQHF
j_gene: TRBJ1-5
v_gene: TRBV7-8

CDR3aa: CASSFGWEKGNAIYF
j_gene: TRBJ1-3
v_gene: TRBV7-9

CDR3aa: CASRNLVRSENSPLHF
j_gene: TRBJ1-6
v_gene: TRBV27

CDR3aa: CASSMRGGNSYNEQFF
j_gene: TRBJ2-1
v_gene: TRBV19

CDR3aa: CASSYIRASGSPLHF
j_gene: TRBJ1-6
v_gene: TRBV6-5